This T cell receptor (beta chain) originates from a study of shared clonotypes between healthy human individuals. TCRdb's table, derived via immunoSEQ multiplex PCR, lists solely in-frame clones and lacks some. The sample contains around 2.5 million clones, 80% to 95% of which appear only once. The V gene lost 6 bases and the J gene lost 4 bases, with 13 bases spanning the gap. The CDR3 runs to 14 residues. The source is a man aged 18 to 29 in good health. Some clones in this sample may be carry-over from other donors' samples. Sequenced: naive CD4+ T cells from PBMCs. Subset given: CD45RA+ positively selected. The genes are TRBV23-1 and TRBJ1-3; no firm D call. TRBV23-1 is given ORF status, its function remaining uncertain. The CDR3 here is CASRLWAFGNTIYF. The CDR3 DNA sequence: TGCGCCAGCAGACTATGGGCGTTCGGAAACACCATATATTTT.